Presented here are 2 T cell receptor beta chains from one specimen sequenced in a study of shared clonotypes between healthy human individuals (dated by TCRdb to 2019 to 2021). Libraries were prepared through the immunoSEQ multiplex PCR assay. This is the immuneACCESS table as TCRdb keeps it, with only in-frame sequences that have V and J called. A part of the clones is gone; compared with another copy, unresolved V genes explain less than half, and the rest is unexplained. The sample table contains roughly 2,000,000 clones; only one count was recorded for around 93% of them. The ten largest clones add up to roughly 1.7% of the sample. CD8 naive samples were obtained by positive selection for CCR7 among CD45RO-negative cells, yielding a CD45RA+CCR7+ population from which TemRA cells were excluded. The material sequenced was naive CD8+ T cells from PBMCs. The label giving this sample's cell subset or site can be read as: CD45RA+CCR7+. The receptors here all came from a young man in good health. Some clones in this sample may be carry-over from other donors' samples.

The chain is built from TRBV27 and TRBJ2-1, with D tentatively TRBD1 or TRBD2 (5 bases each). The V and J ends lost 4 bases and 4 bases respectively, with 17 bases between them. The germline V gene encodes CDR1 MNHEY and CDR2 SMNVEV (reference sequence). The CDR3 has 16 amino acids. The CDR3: CASSSGGQGPYNEQFF. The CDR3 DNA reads TGTGCCAGCAGTTCTGGCGGTCAGGGACCTTACAATGAGCAGTTCTTC.

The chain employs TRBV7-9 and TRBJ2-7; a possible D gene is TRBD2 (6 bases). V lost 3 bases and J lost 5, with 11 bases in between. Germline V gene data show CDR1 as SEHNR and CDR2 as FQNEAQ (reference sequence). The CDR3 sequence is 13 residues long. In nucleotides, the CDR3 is TGTGCCAGCAGCTTGGACGGGGGAGACGAGCAGTACTTC. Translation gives CASSLDGGDEQYF.